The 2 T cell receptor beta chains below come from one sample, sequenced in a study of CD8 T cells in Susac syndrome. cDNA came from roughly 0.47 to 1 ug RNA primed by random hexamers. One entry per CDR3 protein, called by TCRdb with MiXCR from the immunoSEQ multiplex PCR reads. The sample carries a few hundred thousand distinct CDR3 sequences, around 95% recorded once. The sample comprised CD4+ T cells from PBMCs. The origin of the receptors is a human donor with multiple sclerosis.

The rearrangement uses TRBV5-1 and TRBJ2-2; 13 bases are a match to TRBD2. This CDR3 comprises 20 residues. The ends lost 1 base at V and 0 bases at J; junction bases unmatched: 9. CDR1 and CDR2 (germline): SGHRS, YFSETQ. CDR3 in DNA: TGCGCCAGCAGCTTGAAGACACTAGCGGGGGGGCAGGCGAACACCGGGGAGCTGTTTTTT. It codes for CASSLKTLAGGQANTGELFF.

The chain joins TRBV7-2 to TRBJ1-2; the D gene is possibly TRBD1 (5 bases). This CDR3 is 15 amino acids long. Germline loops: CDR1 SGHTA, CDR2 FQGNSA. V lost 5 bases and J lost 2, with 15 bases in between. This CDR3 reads CASSPPDRPNYGYTF. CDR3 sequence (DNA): TGTGCCAGCAGCCCACCAGACAGACCCAACTATGGCTACACCTTC.